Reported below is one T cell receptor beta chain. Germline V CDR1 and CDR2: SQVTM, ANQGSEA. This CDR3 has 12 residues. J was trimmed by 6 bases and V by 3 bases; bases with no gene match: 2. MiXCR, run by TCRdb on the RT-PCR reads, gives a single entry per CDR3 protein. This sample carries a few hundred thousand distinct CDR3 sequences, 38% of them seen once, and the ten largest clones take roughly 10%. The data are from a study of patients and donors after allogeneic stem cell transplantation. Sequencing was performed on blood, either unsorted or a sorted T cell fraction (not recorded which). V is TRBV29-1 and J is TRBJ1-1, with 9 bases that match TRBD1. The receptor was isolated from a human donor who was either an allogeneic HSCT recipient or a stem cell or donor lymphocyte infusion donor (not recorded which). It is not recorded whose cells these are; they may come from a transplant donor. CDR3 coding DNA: TGCAGCGTTGAGCGACAGGGGGCTGAAGCTTTCTTT. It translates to CSVERQGAEAFF.